This T cell receptor beta chain was recovered during a study of T cells in narcolepsy. The study, taken as a whole, reports: In some patient and control memory CD4+ samples, autoreactive clones were absent. Autoreactive clonotypes reportedly recurred in blood of same and different patients, not controls.

Germline lookup yields CDR1 SGHRS and CDR2 YFSETQ. Trimming removed 2 bases from V and 0 bases from J, with 12 bases in between. The CDR3 is 16 amino acids. Libraries were prepared by immunoSEQ multiplex PCR; TCRdb keeps only in-frame clonotypes and omits some of them. This sample has around 31,000 clones, with around 86% found just once. This clone was recorded a few times. Its antigen remains unidentified. The sequencing sample was made of CD45RA- memory CD4+ T cells from PBMCs. This clonotype originated in a human donor with narcolepsy. V usage is TRBV5-1 and J usage is TRBJ2-1, with a possible D match to TRBD1 (6 bases). The CDR3, as DNA: TGCGCCAGCAGCTTCAGGGGTAGTGGCTCCTACAATGAGCAGTTCTTC. Translating it yields CASSFRGSGSYNEQFF.